The subject of this entry is one TCR beta chain. What it binds is not known. The isolated RNA, all of it, was reverse transcribed, so expressed TCRB transcripts were what got sequenced. The table came from immunoSEQ multiplex PCR; TCRdb's copy has only in-frame clones and leaves some out. Of around 400,000 clones in the sample, around 12% are singletons; the top ten hold 0.017%. This sample stems from a study of beta chain features in type 1 diabetes. Study conclusions and caveats: A moderate, significant TCRB CDR3 shortening appeared in type 1 diabetes across four CD4+ subsets. Type 1 diabetes patients had fewer VDJ junction insertions and more deletions.

The CDR3 spans 14 residues. V was cut by 4 bases and J by 1 base, with 10 bases left in between. Germline V lookup: CDR1 SGHRS, CDR2 YFSETQ. One heparinised draw, averaging approximately 120 mL, was taken per donor. The TCR originated in a man aged 18 to 29 in good health. Sequencing was done on a sample of naive CD4+ T cells from blood. The chain links TRBV5-1 to TRBJ2-3; the D gene is possibly TRBD1 (6 bases). This chain's CDR3 is CASSTRQGTDTQYF. In DNA form, the CDR3 reads TGCGCCAGCAGCACCAGACAGGGCACAGATACGCAGTATTTT.